These T cell receptor beta chains were read from a single sample in a study of OX40 agonist ivuxolimab in advanced cancers. Clones were sequenced by immunoSEQ multiplex PCR, and TCRdb holds only the in-frame ones, with some missing. The repertoire has tens of thousands of clones, roughly 85% of them found once; the top ten carry 2.6%. The source material was CD4+ or CD8+ T cells sorted from blood, sampled in a trial of the OX40 agonist ivuxolimab. The source is an adult with an advanced solid tumor such as melanoma, head and neck, liver or kidney cancer. Each CDR3 is given with its conserved first and last residue. A D gene is named only where the DNA matches it firmly. Where a row states a size, it is once, few, many or the class of an expanded clone; other rows omit it.

v_call	d_call	clone_size	j_call	cdr3_nt	cdr3_aa
TRBV7-3	TRBD1	NA	TRBJ2-1	TGTGCCAGCAGCTTAACCCCAGGGGGCTACTACAATGAGCAGTTCTTC	CASSLTPGGYYNEQFF
TRBV20-1	NA	NA	TRBJ2-1	TGCAGTGCGTGGGACCGCGAGCAGTTCTTC	CSAWDREQFF
TRBV4-3	NA	NA	TRBJ1-1	TGCGCCAGCAGCCAAGAACTGGCAGGGCCAGCTTTCTTT	CASSQELAGPAFF
TRBV7-9	NA	NA	TRBJ2-2	TGTGCCAGCAGCTCCCAAGGAATCGGGGAGCTGTTTTTT	CASSSQGIGELFF
TRBV30	NA	once	TRBJ1-6	TGTGCCTGGAAGGAACAGCTGAGCTCCTATAATTCACCCCTCCACTTT	CAWKEQLSSYNSPLHF
TRBV7-9	NA	NA	TRBJ1-1	TGTGCCAGCAGCTCACGGGCCCGGGGTCAGGGTCAAGCTTTCTTT	CASSSRARGQGQAFF
TRBV7-6	NA	NA	TRBJ2-1	TGTGCCAGCAGCTTAGCGCCTGGAGGGGGGGCATCATATAGGTCCTACAATGAGCAGTTCTTC	CASSLAPGGGASYRSYNEQFF
TRBV7-9	NA	few	TRBJ1-1	TGTGCCAGCAGCTTAGTACGGGGGAACACTGAAGCTTTCTTT	CASSLVRGNTEAFF
TRBV27	TRBD2	NA	TRBJ2-1	TGTGCCAGCAGGTTGGGCGGGAGCTCCTACAATGAGCAGTTCTTC	CASRLGGSSYNEQFF
TRBV7-2	TRBD2	NA	TRBJ2-1	TGTGCCAGCAGCGTGGGACTACCTCCGAACAATGAGCAGTTCTTC	CASSVGLPPNNEQFF
TRBV5-6	TRBD1	NA	TRBJ1-4	TGTGCCAGCAGCTTTTACAGGGGAGCTCCTGAAAAACTGTTTTTT	CASSFYRGAPEKLFF
TRBV6-6	TRBD1	NA	TRBJ1-2	TGTGCCAGCAGAACCGACAGGGGCGGCTATGGCTACACCTTC	CASRTDRGGYGYTF
TRBV4-2	TRBD2	NA	TRBJ2-2	TGTGCCAGCAGCCAAGGTGTGCTAGCGGGAGGTCGGACCGGGGAGCTGTTTTTT	CASSQGVLAGGRTGELFF
TRBV7-2	NA	NA	TRBJ2-3	TGTGCCAGCAGCTTTGGGGGTGGGGGAGATACGCAGTATTTT	CASSFGGGGDTQYF
TRBV6-5	NA	NA	TRBJ2-7	TGTGCCAGCAGTTACCGGGGTAGCGAGCAGTACTTC	CASSYRGSEQYF
TRBV2	NA	few	TRBJ1-4	TGTGCCAGCGTGAATGGGGCAACAACTAATGAAAAACTGTTTTTT	CASVNGATTNEKLFF
TRBV13	NA	NA	TRBJ1-1	TGTGCCAGCAGCCTCCTTTTGGGTTCGTACACTGAAGCTTTCTTT	CASSLLLGSYTEAFF
TRBV5-1	TRBD2	NA	TRBJ2-7	TGCGCCAGCAGCTGGGGACTAGCGGGAGTCGACGAGCAGTACTTC	CASSWGLAGVDEQYF
TRBV7-6	NA	NA	TRBJ2-7	TGTGCCAGCAGCTTAAGGGCAGGGTGGCACGAGCAGTACTTC	CASSLRAGWHEQYF
TRBV5-1	NA	NA	TRBJ2-3	TGCGCCAGCAGCTTGGGCCAGGGGGGAGCAGATACGCAGTATTTT	CASSLGQGGADTQYF
TRBV4-3	NA	NA	TRBJ1-6	TGCGCCAGCAGCCGCGGACAGTTAGATAATTCACCCCTCCACTTT	CASSRGQLDNSPLHF
TRBV5-5	NA	NA	TRBJ2-3	TGTGCCAGCAGCTTGGCGTTAGCGGTGAAGGTCCGGGGGGATACGCAGTATTTT	CASSLALAVKVRGDTQYF
TRBV7-3	NA	NA	TRBJ2-1	TGTGCCAGCAGCTTTGCAGGGGTGAATGAGCAGTTCTTC	CASSFAGVNEQFF
TRBV7-9	TRBD2	NA	TRBJ2-7	TGTGCCAGCAGCTTGGTGGGGGGGAGGAATGCCTACGAGCAGTACTTC	CASSLVGGRNAYEQYF
TRBV7-2	NA	NA	TRBJ2-7	TGTGCCAGCAGCTTAGTATGGCCAGTCCGAGACTTAACCTACGAGCAGTACTTC	CASSLVWPVRDLTYEQYF
TRBV10-3	NA	once	TRBJ1-3	TGTGCCATCAGTGAGGGGGGTGAGAGCTCTGGAAACACCATATATTTT	CAISEGGESSGNTIYF
TRBV27	TRBD2	NA	TRBJ2-3	TGTGCCAGCAGACTAGCGGGAGGGCCTTGGGCAGATACGCAGTATTTT	CASRLAGGPWADTQYF
TRBV28	NA	NA	TRBJ2-7	TGTGCCAGCACTGGCCGTACCCGGGACGTCTACGAGCAGTACTTC	CASTGRTRDVYEQYF
TRBV2	TRBD1	NA	TRBJ1-5	TGTGCCAGCAGGTTAGACAGGGCGGGCAATCAGCCCCAGCATTTT	CASRLDRAGNQPQHF
TRBV9	TRBD1	NA	TRBJ2-7	TGTGCCAGCAGCCCCGAGGGGGCTGGGGAGCAGTACTTC	CASSPEGAGEQYF
TRBV5-1	TRBD2	NA	TRBJ2-5	TGCGCCAGCAGCTTCTTTAGCGGGAGGGCCATGGAGACCCAGTACTTC	CASSFFSGRAMETQYF
TRBV5-6	NA	once	TRBJ2-2	TGTGCCAGTCTGCGCGACGGGGAGCTGTTTTTT	CASLRDGELFF
TRBV7-9	TRBD2	once	TRBJ2-3	TGTGCCAGCAGCTTACCTAGCGGGGGGAAAGATACGCAGTATTTT	CASSLPSGGKDTQYF
TRBV5-1	NA	NA	TRBJ1-2	TGCGCCAGCAGCAACGGACCGGAGGGGACTAACTATGGCTACACCTTC	CASSNGPEGTNYGYTF
TRBV6-5	TRBD1	NA	TRBJ2-1	TGTGCCAGCAGTTCGACCGGGACAGGGGGCTACAATGAGCAGTTCTTC	CASSSTGTGGYNEQFF
TRBV10-2	NA	once	TRBJ2-3	TGCGCCAGCAGTGAGACCTCTTCCGTGGGTACGCAGTATTTT	CASSETSSVGTQYF
TRBV18	NA	NA	TRBJ2-4	TGTGCCAGCTCACCAGGGGCGGGCAGGAACGAACTAGCCAAAAACATTCAGTACTTC	CASSPGAGRNELAKNIQYF